Shown below are 6 T cell receptor beta chains from a single sample sequenced in a study of blood T cell repertoires in COVID-19. Sequencing used immunoSEQ multiplex PCR; TCRdb keeps in-frame clones, though not all of them. The sample contains about 300,000 clones, approximately 84% of which appear only once. Sequencing was carried out using PBMCs or T cells enriched from blood (not recorded which). All receptors come from a man aged 30-40 years who had recovered from COVID-19.

The chain is built from TRBV27 and TRBJ2-3; tentatively, D is TRBD1 (6 bases). Per the germline V gene, CDR1 is MNHEY and CDR2 is SMNVEV (reference sequence). The CDR3 covers 14 residues. V was clipped by 7 bases and J by 2 bases, with 13 bases between them. CDR3 in amino acids: CASKQGTNTDTQYF. The CDR3, as DNA: TGTGCCAGCAAGCAGGGGACAAACACAGATACGCAGTATTTT.

V gene TRBV9 combines with J gene TRBJ1-1; TRBD1 matches 9 bases. V dropped 1 base and J dropped 1; count of bases not matched to a gene: 2. From germline, CDR1 is SGDLS and CDR2 YYNGEE. This CDR3 contains 15 residues. The CDR3 protein is CASSVTGQGNTEAFF. CDR3 bases: TGTGCCAGCAGCGTAACGGGACAGGGGAACACTGAAGCTTTCTTT.

The gene calls are TRBV6-2 or TRBV6-3 and TRBJ1-6; TRBD1 is a possible D gene (6 bases). The V end lost 5 bases, the J end lost 9 bases, and 11 bases lay between the germline ends. Germline V gene lookup returns CDR1 MNHEY and CDR2 SVGEGT. This CDR3 has 13 amino acids. This chain's CDR3 is CASSLGAGSPLHF. In DNA, the CDR3 is TGTGCCAGCAGTCTGGGGGCCGGTTCACCCCTCCACTTT.

The chain recombines TRBV11-1 with TRBJ1-1, with a tentative D call TRBD1 (5 bases). The length of the CDR3 is 15 residues. Germline V gene data show CDR1 as SGHAT and CDR2 as FQDESV (reference sequence). V was clipped by 3 bases and J by 5 bases, with 16 bases between them. The CDR3 DNA reads as TGTGCCAGCAGCTTTCTAGGGTCAGGGCTGACTGAAGCTTTCTTT. Its translation is CASSFLGSGLTEAFF.

The chain uses TRBV2 and TRBJ1-1; D is possibly TRBD1 (5 bases). V was shortened by 6 bases and J by 3 bases, with 14 bases between the two germline ends. This CDR3 is built from 14 residues. CDR1 SNHLY and CDR2 FYNNEI come from the germline V gene. The CDR3 DNA sequence: TGTGCCAGCAGGAGGGGAGGGACCGACACTGAAGCTTTCTTT. Translation gives CASRRGGTDTEAFF.

This chain joins TRBV6-5 and TRBJ2-1; 9 bases match TRBD2. Looked up from germline, CDR1 is MNHEY and CDR2 is SVGAGI. With 5 bases clipped from V and 8 bases from J, the junction kept 7 bases outside the gene matches. The CDR3 contains 14 residues. DNA of the CDR3: TGTGCCAGCAGTAAGATAGCGGGAGTGCATGAGCAGTTCTTC. Its protein is CASSKIAGVHEQFF.